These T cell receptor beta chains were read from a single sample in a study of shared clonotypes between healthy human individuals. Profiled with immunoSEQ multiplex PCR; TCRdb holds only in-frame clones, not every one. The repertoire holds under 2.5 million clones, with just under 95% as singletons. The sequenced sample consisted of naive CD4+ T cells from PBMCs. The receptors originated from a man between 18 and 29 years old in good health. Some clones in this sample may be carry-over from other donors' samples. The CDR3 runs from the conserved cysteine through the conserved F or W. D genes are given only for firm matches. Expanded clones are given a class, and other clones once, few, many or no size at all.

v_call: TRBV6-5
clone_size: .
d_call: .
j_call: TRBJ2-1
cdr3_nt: TGTGCCAGCAAGTTTAACGGATTTCGCAATGAGCAGTTCTTC
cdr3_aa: CASKFNGFRNEQFF

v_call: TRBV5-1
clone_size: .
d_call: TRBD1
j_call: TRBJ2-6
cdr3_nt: TGCGCCAGCAGCTTGCCACCGGGACAGGGGGGCTCTGGGGCCAACGTCCTGACTTTC
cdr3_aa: CASSLPPGQGGSGANVLTF

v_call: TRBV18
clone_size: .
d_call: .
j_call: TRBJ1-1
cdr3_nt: TGTGCCAGCTCCCGGGGACAGAACACTGAAGCTTTCTTT
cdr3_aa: CASSRGQNTEAFF

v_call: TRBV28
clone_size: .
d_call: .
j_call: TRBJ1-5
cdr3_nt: TGTGCCAGCAGTTTGTTGGGGCCCAGAAATCAGCCCCAGCATTTT
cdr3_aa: CASSLLGPRNQPQHF

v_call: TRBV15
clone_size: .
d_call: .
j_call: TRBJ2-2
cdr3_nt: TGTGCCACCAGCCCAACCCTTAGCACCGGGGAGCTGTTTTTT
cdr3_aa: CATSPTLSTGELFF

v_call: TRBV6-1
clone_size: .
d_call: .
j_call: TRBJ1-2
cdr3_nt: TGTGCCAGCAGTGAAGCGCGTTTGGGAGGGGATGGCTACACCTTC
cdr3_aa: CASSEARLGGDGYTF

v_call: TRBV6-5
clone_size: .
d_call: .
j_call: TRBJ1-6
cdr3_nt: TGTGCCAGCAGGGTGTTAGGGGGTGGATCACCCCTCCACTTT
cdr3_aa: CASRVLGGGSPLHF

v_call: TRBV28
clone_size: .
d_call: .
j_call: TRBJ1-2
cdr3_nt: TGTGCTAGTCAGGAAGGGGGAAACTATGGCTACACCTTC
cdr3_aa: CASQEGGNYGYTF

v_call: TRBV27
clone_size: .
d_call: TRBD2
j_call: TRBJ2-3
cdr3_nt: TGTGCCAGCAGTTTAAGTACTAGCGGGAGGGGGGATACGCAGTATTTT
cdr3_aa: CASSLSTSGRGDTQYF

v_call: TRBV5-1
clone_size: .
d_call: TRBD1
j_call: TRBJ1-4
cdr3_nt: TGCGCCAGCAGCTTCGGGACAGGGGGCGAAAAACTGTTTTTT
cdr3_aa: CASSFGTGGEKLFF

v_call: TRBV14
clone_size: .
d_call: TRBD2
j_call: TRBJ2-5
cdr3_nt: TGTGCCAGCAGCCCGGGTCGTGGGTCGGCTAGCGGGCCTTTAAGGGAGACCCAGTACTTC
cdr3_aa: CASSPGRGSASGPLRETQYF

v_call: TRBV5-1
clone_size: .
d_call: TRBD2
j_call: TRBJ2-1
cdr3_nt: TGCGCCAGCAGCTTGGGTTTTCCTAGCGGCTACAATGAGCAGTTCTTC
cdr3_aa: CASSLGFPSGYNEQFF

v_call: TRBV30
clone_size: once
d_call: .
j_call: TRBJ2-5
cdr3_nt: TGTGCCTGGAGTGTTAGTGGACGGGAGACCCAGTACTTC
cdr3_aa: CAWSVSGRETQYF

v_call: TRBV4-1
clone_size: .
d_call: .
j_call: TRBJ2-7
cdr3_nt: TGCGCCAGCAGCCGCGCGAGGGATTCTAGCGAGCAGTACTTC
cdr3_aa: CASSRARDSSEQYF

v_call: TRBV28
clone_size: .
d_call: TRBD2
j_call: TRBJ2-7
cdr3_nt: TGTGCCAGCAGTCCGAGGACTAGCGGGAGTTTGTACGAGCAGTACTTC
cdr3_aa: CASSPRTSGSLYEQYF

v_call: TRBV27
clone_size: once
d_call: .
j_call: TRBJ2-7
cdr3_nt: TGTGCCAGCAGTTTAAGGAACAGAGCCTACGAGCAGTACTTC
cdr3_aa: CASSLRNRAYEQYF

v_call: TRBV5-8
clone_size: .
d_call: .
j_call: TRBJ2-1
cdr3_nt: TGTGCCAGCAGCTTACGACACACCTACAATGAGCAGTTCTTC
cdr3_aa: CASSLRHTYNEQFF

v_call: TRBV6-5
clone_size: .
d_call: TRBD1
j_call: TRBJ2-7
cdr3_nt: TGTGCCAGCAGCTTTTACAGGGGGTACGAGCAGTACTTC
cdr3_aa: CASSFYRGYEQYF

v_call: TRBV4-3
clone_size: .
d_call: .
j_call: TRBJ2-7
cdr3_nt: TGCGCCAGCAGCCAGCTAGCGATCCAGCCTTACGAGCAGTACTTC
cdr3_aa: CASSQLAIQPYEQYF

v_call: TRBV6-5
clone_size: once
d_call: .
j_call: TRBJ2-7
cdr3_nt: TGTGCCAGCAGTTACCGTGTTGCCTACGAGCAGTACTTC
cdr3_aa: CASSYRVAYEQYF

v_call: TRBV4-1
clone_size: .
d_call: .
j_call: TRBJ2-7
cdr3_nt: TGCGCCAGCAGCCAAGGGTCAGGACTCTACGAGCAGTACTTC
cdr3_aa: CASSQGSGLYEQYF

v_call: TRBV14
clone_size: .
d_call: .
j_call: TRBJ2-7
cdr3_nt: TGTGCCAGCAGCCAAGATAGAGGCAGGGCCCACGAGCAGTACTTC
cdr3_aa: CASSQDRGRAHEQYF

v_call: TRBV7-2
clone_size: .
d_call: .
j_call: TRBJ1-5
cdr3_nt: TGTGCCAGCAGCGCCATTGATCGGATTCAGCCCCAGCATTTT
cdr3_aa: CASSAIDRIQPQHF

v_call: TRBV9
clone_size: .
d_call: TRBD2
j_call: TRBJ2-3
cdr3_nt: TGTGCCAGCAGCGTAGCCCCAGCGGGAGCGGGTACAGATACGCAGTATTTT
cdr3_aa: CASSVAPAGAGTDTQYF

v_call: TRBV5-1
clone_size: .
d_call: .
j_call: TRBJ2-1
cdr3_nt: TGCGCCAGCAGCCCCGACCCTACACTCAATGAGCAGTTCTTC
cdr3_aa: CASSPDPTLNEQFF

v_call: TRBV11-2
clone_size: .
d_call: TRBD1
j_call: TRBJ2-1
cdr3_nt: TGTGCCAGCAGCTCCTATTACAGGGGCCCCTACAATGAGCAGTTCTTC
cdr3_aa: CASSSYYRGPYNEQFF

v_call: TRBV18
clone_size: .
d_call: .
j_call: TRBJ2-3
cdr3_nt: TGTGCCAGCTCACCACCGATGACAGATACGCAGTATTTT
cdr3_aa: CASSPPMTDTQYF

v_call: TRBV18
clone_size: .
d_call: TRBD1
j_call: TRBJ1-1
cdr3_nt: TGTGCCAGCTCACCCACCACAGGGGACACTGAAGCTTTCTTT
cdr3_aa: CASSPTTGDTEAFF